The count of the clone carrying this T cell receptor beta chain is one. The data originate from a study of blood T cell repertoires in COVID-19. Repertoires were generated with immunoSEQ multiplex PCR, while TCRdb's copy carries only in-frame clones and drops some. The table includes about 250,000 clones, approximately 89% detected once. This CDR3 has 16 amino acids. Per germline, CDR1 SGHTA and CDR2 FQGNSA. Trimming cost V 5 bases and J 7 bases, with 21 bases left between them. The V and J genes are TRBV7-2 and TRBJ1-5; D not resolved. The material sequenced was peripheral blood. The sequence came from a woman aged 40 to 49 who had recovered from COVID-19. CDR3 DNA: TGTGCCAGCAGCCGCGAAAATCAAGGAGGGTGGCAGCCCCAGCATTTT. Encoded protein: CASSRENQGGWQPQHF.